This TCR beta chain was recorded in a study of identical twins. The CDR3 covers 14 residues. Regarding this clonotype: The junction and the germline gene differ at one end; a read error may be behind it.

One entry per CDR3 protein results from TCRdb running MiXCR on the 5' RACE reads. The data contain roughly 1,500,000 distinct CDR3 sequences, 25% to 35% of them seen just once; the ten biggest clones take up around 0.3%. J is TRBJ2-1 and V is TRBV12-3 or TRBV12-4; D not resolved. Sequencing used cord blood. The TCR originated in a newborn girl in good health. The CDR3 bases are TGTGCCAACAGTTTCGGTAGCTCCTACAATGAGCAGTTCTTC. It specifies CANSFGSSYNEQFF.